This TCR beta chain is from a study of blood T cell repertoires in COVID-19. Study in general: Spain, Italy and the United States supplied samples that represented acute and convalescent COVID-19.

This clone was recorded only once. Produced via immunoSEQ multiplex PCR; TCRdb's table is partial and in-frame only. The table lists 60,000 to 65,000 clones, under 85% of them singletons, with 28% in the top ten. The germline gives CDR1 SGHAT, CDR2 FQNNGV. The CDR3 extends over 14 amino acids. V lost 2 bases to trimming and J lost 4 bases; unmatched junction nucleotides: 5. The clonotype originates from an elderly woman with acute or convalescent COVID-19. The material sequenced was peripheral blood. The chain joins TRBV11-2 to TRBJ2-7; TRBD2 matches at 7 bases. CDR3 amino acids: CASSLQSGMYEQYF. Written as DNA, the CDR3 is TGTGCCAGCAGCTTACAAAGCGGGATGTACGAGCAGTACTTC. The full variable domain, with the rest looked up from reference TRBV11-2 and TRBJ2-7, is EAGVAQSPRYKIIEKRQSVAFWCNPISGHATLYWYQQILGQGPKLLIQFQNNGVVDDSQLPKDRFSAERLKGVDSTLKIQPAKLEDSAVYLCASSLQSGMYEQYFGPGTRLTVT.